This T cell receptor (beta chain) was identified in a study of blood T cell repertoires in COVID-19. The wider study: COVID-19 samples collected from the United States, Italy and Spain covered acute and convalescent phases. PBMCs, B-cell-depleted T cells, or T cells were the source of the cDNA or gDNA that made up the material.

TCRdb keeps only in-frame clones here, not all; method: immunoSEQ multiplex PCR. Of about 180,000 clones in the sample, approximately 85% are singletons; the top ten hold 6% to 6.5%. Trimming pared 8 bases from V and 4 bases from J, leaving 12 bases between. The length of the CDR3 is 12 residues. CDR1 and CDR2 (germline): GTSNPN, SVGIG (reference sequence). The chain joins TRBV30 to TRBJ1-5, with D perhaps TRBD1 (5 bases). The sequencing sample was made of PBMCs or T cells enriched from blood (not recorded which). This TCR was sampled from a middle-aged man who had recovered from COVID-19. The CDR3 DNA reads as TGTGCCGGCAAGACAGAAAATCAGCCCCAGCATTTT. This encodes CAGKTENQPQHF. The complete variable domain, with remaining parts taken from reference TRBV30 and TRBJ1-5, reads SQTIHQWPATLVQPVGSPLSLECTVEGTSNPNLYWYRQAAGRGLQLLFYSVGIGQISSEVPQNLSASRPQDRQFILSSKKLLLSDSGFYLCAGKTENQPQHFGDGTRLSIL.